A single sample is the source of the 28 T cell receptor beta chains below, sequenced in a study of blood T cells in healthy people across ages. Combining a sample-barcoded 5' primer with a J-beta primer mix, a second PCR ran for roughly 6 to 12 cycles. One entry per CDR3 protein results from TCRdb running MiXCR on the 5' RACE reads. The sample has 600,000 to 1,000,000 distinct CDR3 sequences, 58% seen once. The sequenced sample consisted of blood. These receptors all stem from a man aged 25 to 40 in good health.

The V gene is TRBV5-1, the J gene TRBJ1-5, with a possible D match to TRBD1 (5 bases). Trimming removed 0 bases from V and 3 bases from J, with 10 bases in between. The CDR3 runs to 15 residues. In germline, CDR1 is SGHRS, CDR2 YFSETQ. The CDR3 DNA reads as TGCGCCAGCAGCTTGGGGGGGGATAACAATCAGCCCCAGCATTTT. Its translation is CASSLGGDNNQPQHF.

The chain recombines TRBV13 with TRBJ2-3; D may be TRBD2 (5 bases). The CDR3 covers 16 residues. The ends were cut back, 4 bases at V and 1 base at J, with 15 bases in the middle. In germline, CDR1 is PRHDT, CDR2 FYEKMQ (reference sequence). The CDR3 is CASSSGLTPRTDTQYF. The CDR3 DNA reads TGTGCCAGCAGCTCCGGACTCACCCCCCGCACAGATACGCAGTATTTT.

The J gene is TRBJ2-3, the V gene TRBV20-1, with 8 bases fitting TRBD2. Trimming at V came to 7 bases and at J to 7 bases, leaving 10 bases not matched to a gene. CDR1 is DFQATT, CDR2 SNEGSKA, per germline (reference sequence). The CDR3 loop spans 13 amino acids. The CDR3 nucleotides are TGCAGTGTTAAGGGACTAGTAGCGCATACGCAGTATTTT. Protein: CSVKGLVAHTQYF.

The CDR3 sequence is CASSESGDYGYTF. The DNA for the CDR3 is TGTGCCAGCAGTGAAAGCGGGGACTATGGCTACACCTTC. The J gene is TRBJ1-2, the V gene TRBV2; no clear D gene. Germline CDR1 is SNHLY and CDR2 is FYNNEI. This CDR3 has 13 residues. The V and J ends lost 2 bases and 3 bases respectively, with 7 bases between them.

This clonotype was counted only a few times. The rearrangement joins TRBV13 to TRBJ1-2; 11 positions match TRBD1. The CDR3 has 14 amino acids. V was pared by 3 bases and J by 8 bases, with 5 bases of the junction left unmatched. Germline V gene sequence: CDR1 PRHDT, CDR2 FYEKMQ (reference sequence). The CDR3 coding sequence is TGTGCCAGCAGCTTTGGACAGGGGGCAGGAGGCTACACCTTC. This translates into CASSFGQGAGGYTF.

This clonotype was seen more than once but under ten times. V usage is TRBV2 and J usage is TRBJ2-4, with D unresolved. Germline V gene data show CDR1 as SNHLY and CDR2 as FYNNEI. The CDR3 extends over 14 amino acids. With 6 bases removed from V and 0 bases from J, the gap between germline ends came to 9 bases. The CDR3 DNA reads TGTGCCAGCAGGGAAAGAGGAGCCAAAAACATTCAGTACTTC. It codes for CASRERGAKNIQYF.

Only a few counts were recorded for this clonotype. The CDR3 nucleotides read TGCAGTGCTACCGATAGCGGGAGAGCCTACGAGCAGTACTTC. Protein sequence: CSATDSGRAYEQYF. The chain joins TRBV20-1 to TRBJ2-7; 9 bases line up with TRBD2. This CDR3 is 14 amino acids long. Germline lookup yields CDR1 DFQATT and CDR2 SNEGSKA (reference sequence). V was clipped by 4 bases and J by 2 bases; unmatched bases: 6.

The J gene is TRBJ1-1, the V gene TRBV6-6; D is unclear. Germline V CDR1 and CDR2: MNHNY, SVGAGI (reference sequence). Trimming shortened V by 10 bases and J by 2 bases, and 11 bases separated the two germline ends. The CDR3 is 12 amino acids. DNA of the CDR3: TGTGCCACACGGGTCGCTAACACTGAAGCTTTCTTT. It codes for CATRVANTEAFF.

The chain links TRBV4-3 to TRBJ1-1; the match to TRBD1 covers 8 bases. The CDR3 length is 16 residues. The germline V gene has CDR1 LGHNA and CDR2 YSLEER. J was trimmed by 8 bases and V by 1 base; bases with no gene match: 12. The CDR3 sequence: CASSQVFQGAAPEAFF. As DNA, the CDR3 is TGCGCCAGCAGCCAAGTATTCCAGGGGGCTGCACCCGAAGCTTTCTTT.

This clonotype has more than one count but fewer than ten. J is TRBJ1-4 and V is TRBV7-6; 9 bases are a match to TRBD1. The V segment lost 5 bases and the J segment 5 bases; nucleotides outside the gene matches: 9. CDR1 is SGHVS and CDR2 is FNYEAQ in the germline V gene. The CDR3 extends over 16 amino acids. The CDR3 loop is CASSQRSDRGNEKLFF. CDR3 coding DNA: TGTGCCAGCAGCCAACGCTCGGACAGGGGAAATGAAAAACTGTTTTTT.

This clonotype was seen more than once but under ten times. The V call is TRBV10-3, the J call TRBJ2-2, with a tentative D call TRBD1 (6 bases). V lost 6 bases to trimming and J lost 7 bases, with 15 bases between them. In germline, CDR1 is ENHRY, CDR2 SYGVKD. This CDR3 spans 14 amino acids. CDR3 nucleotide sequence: TGTGCCATCAGCCCTCTCTCAGGGGTCGGGGAGCTGTTTTTT. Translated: CAISPLSGVGELFF.

DNA of the CDR3: TGTGCCAACCTGAAGGGGGGCCTCTACGAGCAGTACTTC. As protein: CANLKGGLYEQYF. The V and J genes are TRBV27 and TRBJ2-7; D assignment may be TRBD1 or TRBD2 (6 bases each). The germline V gene has CDR1 MNHEY and CDR2 SMNVEV (reference sequence). With 10 bases removed from V and 3 bases from J, the gap between germline ends came to 16 bases. This CDR3 is built from 13 residues.

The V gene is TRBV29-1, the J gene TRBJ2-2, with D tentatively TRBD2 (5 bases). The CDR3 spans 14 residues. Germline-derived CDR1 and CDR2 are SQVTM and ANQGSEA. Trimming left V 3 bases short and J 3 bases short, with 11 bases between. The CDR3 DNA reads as TGCAGCGTTGAGTCCGGGGTGGACACCGGGGAGCTGTTTTTT. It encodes CSVESGVDTGELFF.

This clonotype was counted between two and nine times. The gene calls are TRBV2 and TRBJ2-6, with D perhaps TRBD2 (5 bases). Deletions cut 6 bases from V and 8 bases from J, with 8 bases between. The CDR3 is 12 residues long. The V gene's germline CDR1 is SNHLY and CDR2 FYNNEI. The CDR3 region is CASSSGTNVLTF. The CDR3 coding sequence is TGTGCCAGCAGCTCGGGAACCAACGTCCTGACTTTC.

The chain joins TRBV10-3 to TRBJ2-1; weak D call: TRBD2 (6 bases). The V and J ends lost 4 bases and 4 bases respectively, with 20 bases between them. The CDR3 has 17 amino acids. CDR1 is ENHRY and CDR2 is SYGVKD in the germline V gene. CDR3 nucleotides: TGTGCCATCAGTGTAGTGGTGCCGGGAGTCACATACAATGAGCAGTTCTTC. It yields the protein CAISVVVPGVTYNEQFF.

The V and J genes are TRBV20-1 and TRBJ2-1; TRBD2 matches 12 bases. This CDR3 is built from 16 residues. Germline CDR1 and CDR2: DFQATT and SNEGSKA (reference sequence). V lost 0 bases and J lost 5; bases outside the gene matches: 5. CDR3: CSARDPRLAGDNEQFF. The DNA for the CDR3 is TGCAGTGCTAGAGATCCGAGACTAGCGGGAGACAATGAGCAGTTCTTC.

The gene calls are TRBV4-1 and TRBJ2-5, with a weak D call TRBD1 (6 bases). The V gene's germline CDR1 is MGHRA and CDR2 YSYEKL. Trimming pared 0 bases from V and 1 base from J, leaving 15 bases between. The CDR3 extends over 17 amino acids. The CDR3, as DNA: TGCGCCAGCAGCCAAGATCGGGGAAAACAGGGCCAAGAGACCCAGTACTTC. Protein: CASSQDRGKQGQETQYF.

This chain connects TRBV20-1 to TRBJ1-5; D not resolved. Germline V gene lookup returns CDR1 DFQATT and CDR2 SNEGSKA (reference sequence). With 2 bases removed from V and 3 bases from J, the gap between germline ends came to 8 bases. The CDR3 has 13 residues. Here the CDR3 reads CSARYSANQPQHF. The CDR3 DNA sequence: TGCAGTGCTAGATATTCAGCCAATCAGCCCCAGCATTTT.

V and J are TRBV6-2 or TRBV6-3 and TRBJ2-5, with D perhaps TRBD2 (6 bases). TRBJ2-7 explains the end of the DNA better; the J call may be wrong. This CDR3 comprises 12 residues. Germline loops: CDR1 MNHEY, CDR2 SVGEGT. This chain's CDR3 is CASNPWGVEQYF. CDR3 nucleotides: TGTGCCAGCAACCCCTGGGGGGTCGAGCAGTACTTC.

For the CDR3, the DNA is TGCAGTGCTAGGCCGGGACAGGGGGGAAATGAGCAGTTCTTC. It specifies CSARPGQGGNEQFF. V gene TRBV20-1 combines with J gene TRBJ2-1, with TRBD1 matching over 11 bases. Per germline, CDR1 DFQATT and CDR2 SNEGSKA (reference sequence). Germline trimming cut 3 bases from V and 7 bases from J; bases unmatched to any gene: 5. This CDR3 comprises 14 residues.

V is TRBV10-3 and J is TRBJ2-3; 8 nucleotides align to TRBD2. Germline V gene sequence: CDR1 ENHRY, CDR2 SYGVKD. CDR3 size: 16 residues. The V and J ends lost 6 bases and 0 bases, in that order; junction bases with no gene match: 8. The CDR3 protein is CAIRDVAGLSTDTQYF. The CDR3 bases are TGTGCCATCAGGGATGTAGCGGGATTGAGCACAGATACGCAGTATTTT.

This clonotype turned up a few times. The DNA for the CDR3 is TGTGCCAGCAGTTTAGGATTTAAGGGTGAGCAGTTCTTC. It yields the protein CASSLGFKGEQFF. The chain joins TRBV27 to TRBJ2-1; D is unresolved. The V end lost 2 bases, the J end lost 9 bases, and 11 bases lay between the germline ends. The CDR3 is 13 residues long. The germline gives CDR1 MNHEY, CDR2 SMNVEV (reference sequence).

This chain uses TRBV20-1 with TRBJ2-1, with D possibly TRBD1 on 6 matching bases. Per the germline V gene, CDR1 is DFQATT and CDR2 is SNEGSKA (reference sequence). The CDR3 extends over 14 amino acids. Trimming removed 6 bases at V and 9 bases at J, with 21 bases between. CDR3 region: CSAQRRVGQFEQFF. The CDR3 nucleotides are TGCAGTGCCCAGCGTAGGGTCGGACAGTTTGAGCAGTTCTTC.

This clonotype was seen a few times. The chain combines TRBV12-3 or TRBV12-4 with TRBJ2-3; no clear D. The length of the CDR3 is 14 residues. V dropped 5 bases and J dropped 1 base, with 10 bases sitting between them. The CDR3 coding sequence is TGTGCCAGCAGTAAGGCAGACGGCACAGATACGCAGTATTTT. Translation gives CASSKADGTDTQYF.

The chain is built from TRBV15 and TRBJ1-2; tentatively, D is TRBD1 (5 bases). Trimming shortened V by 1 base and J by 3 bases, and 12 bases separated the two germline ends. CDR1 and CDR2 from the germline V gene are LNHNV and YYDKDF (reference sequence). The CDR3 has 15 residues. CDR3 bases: TGTGCCACCAGCAGAGGGGGCGGGGTCGACTATGGCTACACCTTC. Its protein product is CATSRGGGVDYGYTF.

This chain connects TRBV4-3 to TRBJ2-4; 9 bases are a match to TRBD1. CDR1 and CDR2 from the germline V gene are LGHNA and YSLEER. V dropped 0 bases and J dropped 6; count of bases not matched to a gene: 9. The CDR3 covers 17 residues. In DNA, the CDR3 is TGCGCCAGCAGCCAAGAGCGTCCCGGGACAGGGTTAAACATTCAGTACTTC. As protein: CASSQERPGTGLNIQYF.

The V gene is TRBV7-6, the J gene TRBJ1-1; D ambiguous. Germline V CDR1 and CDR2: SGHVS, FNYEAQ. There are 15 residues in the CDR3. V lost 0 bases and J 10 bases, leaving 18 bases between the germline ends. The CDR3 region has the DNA TGTGCCAGCAGCTTAGCCATTGCAGCCGGGGAACTAGCTTTCTTT. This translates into CASSLAIAAGELAFF.

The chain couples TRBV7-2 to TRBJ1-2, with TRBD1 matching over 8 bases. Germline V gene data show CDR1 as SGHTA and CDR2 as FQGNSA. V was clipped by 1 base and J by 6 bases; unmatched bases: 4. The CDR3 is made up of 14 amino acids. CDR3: CASSLGTGTNGYTF. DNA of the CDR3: TGTGCCAGCAGCTTAGGGACAGGGACCAATGGCTACACCTTC.